These 25 T cell receptor beta chains were all obtained from the same sample, sequenced in a study of blood T cell repertoires in COVID-19. Profiled with immunoSEQ multiplex PCR; TCRdb holds only in-frame clones, not every one. The table includes approximately 57,000 clones, roughly 84% detected once. The material sequenced was peripheral blood. The receptors here all came from a man in his forties with active COVID-19.

V usage is TRBV19 and J usage is TRBJ2-1; 8 nucleotides line up with TRBD2. The CDR3 runs to 17 residues. V lost 6 bases, J lost 0 bases, and 10 bases stayed unmatched. Looked up from germline, CDR1 is LNHDA and CDR2 is SQIVND (reference sequence). The CDR3 region is CASRLAGGEYSYNEQFF. In nucleotides, the CDR3 is TGTGCCAGTAGGCTAGCGGGCGGGGAGTACTCCTACAATGAGCAGTTCTTC. The whole variable domain, remainder taken from reference TRBV19 and TRBJ2-1, is DGGITQSPKYLFRKEGQNVTLSCEQNLNHDAMYWYRQDPGQGLRLIYYSQIVNDFQKGDIAEGYSVSREKKESFPLTVTSAQKNPTAFYLCASRLAGGEYSYNEQFFGPGTRLTVL.

V and J are TRBV21-1 and TRBJ2-3; TRBD2, the table's D call, lacks a check against the DNA. TRBV21-1 is an annotated pseudogene. The CDR3 covers 14 residues. CDR3 nucleotides: TGTGCCAGCAGGAGCGGGAGGGCCACCGATACGCAGTATTTT. Encoded protein: CASRSGRATDTQYF.

Sample share makes this clone medium-sized. The rearrangement joins TRBV9 to TRBJ2-7; weak D call: TRBD2 (6 bases). The CDR3 covers 14 residues. Deletions cut 3 bases from V and 2 bases from J, with 12 bases between. Per the germline V gene, CDR1 is SGDLS and CDR2 is YYNGEE. CDR3 nucleotides: TGTGCCAGCAGCGCCACTAGCACCACCTACGAGCAGTACTTC. This translates into CASSATSTTYEQYF. Based on the CDR3 plus reference TRBV9 and TRBJ2-7, the full variable domain is DSGVTQTPKHLITATGQRVTLRCSPRSGDLSVYWYQQSLDQGLQFLIQYYNGEERAKGNILERFSAQQFPDLHSELNLSSLELGDSALYFCASSATSTTYEQYFGPGTRLTVT.

This clone came up a few times. The rearrangement uses TRBV5-4 and TRBJ1-3; D uncertain. This CDR3 region has 16 residues. Germline V gene data show CDR1 as SGHNT and CDR2 as YYREEE (reference sequence). V was shortened by 4 bases and J by 0 bases, with 14 bases between the two germline ends. For the CDR3, the DNA is TGTGCCAGCAGCCCCATGAGGTCTGGCTCTGGAAACACCATATATTTT. Translating gives CASSPMRSGSGNTIYF.

This clone was seen just once. V is TRBV15 and J is TRBJ2-5; no clear D gene. The CDR3 runs to 14 residues. Germline CDR1 and CDR2: LNHNV and YYDKDF (reference sequence). V was shortened by 1 base and J by 0 bases, with 6 bases between the two germline ends. The CDR3, as DNA: TGTGCCACCAGCAGAGGCGGCAACCAAGAGACCCAGTACTTC. It specifies CATSRGGNQETQYF.

This rearrangement joins TRBV3-1 (or the pseudogene TRBV3-2) to TRBJ2-3; perhaps TRBD1 as D (6 bases). CDR1 and CDR2 from the germline V gene are LGHDT and YNNKEL (reference sequence). The germline V and J ends were trimmed by 4 bases and 6 bases, with 17 bases remaining between them. The CDR3 is 15 amino acids. CDR3 in amino acids: CASSPQGLVSDTQYF. For the CDR3, the DNA is TGTGCCAGCAGCCCGCAGGGGCTGGTAAGCGATACGCAGTATTTT.

The chain has TRBV7-2 and TRBJ2-1; possibly TRBD2 for D (5 bases). Germline loops: CDR1 SGHTA, CDR2 FQGNSA. CDR3 length equals 17 residues. The V end lost 3 bases, the J end lost 9 bases, and 24 bases lay between the germline ends. The CDR3 region is CASSFQMWGVENGEQFF. Here the CDR3 DNA reads TGTGCCAGCAGCTTCCAGATGTGGGGAGTCGAGAACGGTGAGCAGTTCTTC.

The gene calls are TRBV30 and TRBJ1-1, with 8 positions matching TRBD1. From germline, CDR1 is GTSNPN and CDR2 SVGIG (reference sequence). V lost 2 bases and J lost 4; bases outside the gene matches: 9. CDR3 length: 15 amino acids. The CDR3 protein is CAWSPTTGDSTEAFF. Here the CDR3 DNA reads TGTGCCTGGAGTCCCACGACAGGGGATAGCACTGAAGCTTTCTTT.

The genes are TRBV27 and TRBJ2-1; TRBD2 matches 8 bases. With V trimmed by 6 bases and J by 0 bases, 1 base remained unmatched. The V gene's germline CDR1 is MNHEY and CDR2 SMNVEV (reference sequence). This CDR3 region has 14 residues. CDR3 residues: CASSSGSSYNEQFF. DNA for the CDR3: TGTGCCAGCAGCAGCGGGAGCTCCTACAATGAGCAGTTCTTC.

The rearrangement uses TRBV6-1 and TRBJ2-3; 10 bases line up with TRBD2. The CDR3 runs 18 residues. V was clipped by 2 bases and J by 2 bases; unmatched bases: 10. Germline lookup yields CDR1 MNHNS and CDR2 SASEGT. CDR3 sequence reads: CASSELPGLASNTDTQYF. The CDR3 region has the DNA TGTGCCAGCAGTGAACTACCGGGACTAGCGTCCAACACAGATACGCAGTATTTT.

The V call is TRBV18, the J call TRBJ2-2; no clear D. The V gene lost 1 base and the J gene lost 5 bases, with 5 bases spanning the gap. This CDR3 comprises 13 residues. Germline V gives CDR1 KGHSH, CDR2 LQKENI. DNA for the CDR3: TGTGCCAGCTCACCACATGAGACCGGGGAGCTGTTTTTT. Amino acids: CASSPHETGELFF.

The J gene is TRBJ1-5, the V gene TRBV29-1; a possible D gene is TRBD1 (6 bases). V was cut by 2 bases and J by 5 bases, with 10 bases left in between. Germline-derived CDR1 and CDR2 are SQVTM and ANQGSEA. CDR3 length: 13 residues. The DNA of the CDR3 is TGCAGCGTTGAAACAGGGACCCATCAGCCCCAGCATTTT. It is translated as CSVETGTHQPQHF.

This chain links TRBV7-9 with TRBJ2-7, with 10 bases identical to TRBD2. With 5 bases clipped from V and 0 bases from J, the junction kept 4 bases outside the gene matches. The length of the CDR3 is 15 residues. Germline-derived CDR1 and CDR2 are SEHNR and FQNEAQ (reference sequence). The CDR3 sequence: CASSLSGGSSYEQYF. The DNA of the CDR3 is TGTGCCAGCAGCCTTAGCGGGGGGAGCTCCTACGAGCAGTACTTC. Looking up the rest from reference TRBV7-9 and TRBJ2-7 gives the full variable domain: DTGVSQNPRHKITKRGQNVTFRCDPISEHNRLYWYRQTLGQGPEFLTYFQNEAQLEKSRLLSDRFSAERPKGSFSTLEIQRTEQGDSAMYLCASSLSGGSSYEQYFGPGTRLTVT.

CDR3 in amino acids: CAWSADTLYGYTF. The CDR3 bases are TGTGCCTGGAGTGCGGACACCCTTTATGGCTACACCTTC. V usage is TRBV30 and J usage is TRBJ1-2; TRBD1 is a possible D gene (5 bases). Germline CDR1 and CDR2: GTSNPN and SVGIG (reference sequence). The V end was cut by 1 base, the J end by 5 bases, with 11 bases between. This CDR3 is built from 13 residues.

The chain uses TRBV10-3 and TRBJ2-7; possibly TRBD1 for D (6 bases). Germline V lookup: CDR1 ENHRY, CDR2 SYGVKD. The CDR3 is made up of 15 amino acids. Trimming took off 4 bases at V and 0 bases at J, with 13 bases between the two ends. The CDR3 DNA is TGTGCCATCAGTGCCTCGGGACACTACTCCTACGAGCAGTACTTC. Translated, it gives CAISASGHYSYEQYF.

The chain joins TRBV7-2 to TRBJ2-5; TRBD2 matches at 9 bases. CDR3 length: 16 amino acids. Germline V gene data show CDR1 as SGHTA and CDR2 as FQGNSA. The V and J ends lost 5 bases and 5 bases, in that order; junction bases with no gene match: 12. The CDR3 nucleotides read TGTGCCAGCAGCGGAGAACACCTAGCGGGACGTGAGACCCAGTACTTC. Its translation is CASSGEHLAGRETQYF. Drawing the rest from reference TRBV7-2 and TRBJ2-5, the complete variable domain is GAGVSQSPSNKVTEKGKDVELRCDPISGHTALYWYRQSLGQGLEFLIYFQGNSAPDKSGLPSDRFSAERTGGSVSTLTIQRTQQEDSAVYLCASSGEHLAGRETQYFGPGTRLLVL.

This clone was detected a few times. The chain employs TRBV30 and TRBJ1-1, with TRBD1 identical over 8 bases. This CDR3 has 15 amino acids. Losses at the gene ends were 2 bases for V and 2 bases for J; bases not matched to a gene: 7. Germline CDR1 is GTSNPN and CDR2 is SVGIG (reference sequence). CDR3 DNA: TGTGCCTGGAGTCAAAAAGGGACAGGAAACACTGAAGCTTTCTTT. This translates into CAWSQKGTGNTEAFF.

V gene TRBV30 combines with J gene TRBJ1-3; D is perhaps TRBD1 (6 bases). The germline gives CDR1 GTSNPN, CDR2 SVGIG (reference sequence). The length of the CDR3 is 16 residues. V was trimmed by 2 bases and J by 0 bases, leaving 14 bases between them. CDR3 protein: CAWSILADSSGNTIYF. The CDR3 DNA is TGTGCCTGGAGTATTCTCGCGGACAGCTCTGGAAACACCATATATTTT.

J is TRBJ2-1 and V is TRBV28; D gene unclear. The CDR3 extends over 13 amino acids. V lost 8 bases, J lost 2 bases, and 10 bases lay in between. The germline V gene has CDR1 MDHEN and CDR2 SYDVKM. CDR3 sequence (DNA): TGTGCCAGCTCTCAGTTTCCCTACAATGAGCAGTTCTTC. The encoded protein is CASSQFPYNEQFF.

The chain is built from TRBV19 and TRBJ2-7; 10 bases line up with TRBD1. CDR3 length: 14 residues. Germline lookup yields CDR1 LNHDA and CDR2 SQIVND (reference sequence). The ends lost 7 bases at V and 0 bases at J; junction bases unmatched: 3. The CDR3 sequence is CASKGTGDSYEQYF. CDR3 DNA: TGTGCCAGTAAAGGGACAGGGGACTCCTACGAGCAGTACTTC.

The chain has TRBV25-1 and TRBJ1-4, with TRBD1 matching 11 bases. In germline, CDR1 is MGHDK, CDR2 SYGVNS. The junction had 11 bases not matched to a gene; V was cut back by 7 bases and J by 4 bases. The CDR3 has 17 amino acids. This CDR3 is CASTGQGGDFGNEKLFF. For the CDR3, the DNA is TGTGCCAGCACGGGACAGGGGGGGGACTTTGGTAATGAAAAACTGTTTTTT.

This clone showed up many times. The rearrangement uses TRBV27 and TRBJ1-5; 7 nucleotides match TRBD1. The CDR3 has 18 residues. J lost 6 bases, V lost 1 base, and 15 bases had no gene match. Germline CDR1 and CDR2: MNHEY and SMNVEV (reference sequence). CDR3 in amino acids: CASSLFPPQGGLIQPQHF. The CDR3 region has the DNA TGTGCCAGCAGTTTATTTCCCCCGCAGGGGGGTTTGATTCAGCCCCAGCATTTT.

This clone was detected a few times. The V and J genes are TRBV4-1 and TRBJ2-7; D is ambiguous. V lost 1 base and J lost 4, with 11 bases in between. CDR3 length equals 14 residues. The germline V gene encodes CDR1 MGHRA and CDR2 YSYEKL. The CDR3 loop is CASSQAPDWYEQYF. The CDR3 DNA sequence: TGCGCCAGCAGCCAAGCCCCAGACTGGTACGAGCAGTACTTC.

The chain joins TRBV7-6 to TRBJ2-1; D ambiguous. This CDR3 spans 13 amino acids. Germline V gene data show CDR1 as SGHVS and CDR2 as FNYEAQ. V shed 3 bases and J shed 7 bases, with 10 bases lying between them. CDR3 DNA: TGTGCCAGCAGCTTTTCCCTCGGGAATGAGCAGTTCTTC. This encodes CASSFSLGNEQFF. The variable domain in full, with the rest retrieved from reference TRBV7-6 and TRBJ2-1, is GAGVSQSPRYKVTKRGQDVALRCDPISGHVSLYWYRQALGQGPEFLTYFNYEAQQDKSGLPNDRFSAERPEGSISTLTIQRTEQRDSAMYRCASSFSLGNEQFFGPGTRLTVL.

Only a few counts were recorded for this clone. V is TRBV19 and J is TRBJ1-1, with 8 bases matching TRBD1. The CDR3 runs 14 residues. Germline assignment: CDR1 LNHDA and CDR2 SQIVND (reference sequence). Losses at the gene ends were 8 bases for V and 5 bases for J; bases not matched to a gene: 10. The CDR3 DNA follows: TGTGCCAGTTCGAATCAGGGGGCGAAAACTGAAGCTTTCTTT. Encoded protein: CASSNQGAKTEAFF.